This passage covers 17 T cell receptor beta chains from one sample sequenced in a study of PD-1 blockade in classical Hodgkin lymphoma. Every single patient, without exception, relapsed after autologous stem cell transplantation, and brentuximab vedotin exposure varied. The data were produced by immunoSEQ multiplex PCR, yet TCRdb's version contains in-frame clones alone and is incomplete. The repertoire has 98,000 or so clones, roughly nine tenths of them found once; the top ten carry about 20%. The source was peripheral blood mononuclear cells (PBMCs), collected before the second cycle of nivolumab. These receptors all stem from a human donor with classical Hodgkin lymphoma.

This chain joins TRBV28 and TRBJ2-1; no reliable D call. Germline V gives CDR1 MDHEN, CDR2 SYDVKM. Trimming left V 7 bases short and J 7 bases short, with 17 bases between. This CDR3 has 14 amino acids. The CDR3: CASNSQARRNEQFF. CDR3 bases: TGTGCCAGCAACTCTCAAGCGCGTAGAAATGAGCAGTTCTTC.

The J gene is TRBJ2-3, the V gene TRBV5-1; TRBD1 matches at 7 bases. The ends lost 0 bases at V and 0 bases at J; junction bases unmatched: 7. The CDR3 is 17 amino acids. Germline lookup yields CDR1 SGHRS and CDR2 YFSETQ. CDR3 region: CASSLARGGQSTDTQYF. CDR3 nucleotides: TGCGCCAGCAGCTTGGCCAGAGGGGGACAGAGCACAGATACGCAGTATTTT.

V and J are TRBV27 and TRBJ1-4, with TRBD1 as a possible D gene (5 bases). This CDR3 comprises 13 residues. With 7 bases removed from V and 4 bases from J, the gap between germline ends came to 10 bases. Germline values: CDR1 MNHEY, CDR2 SMNVEV (reference sequence). In DNA, the CDR3 is TGTGCCAGCAAGGGGCAGATTAATGAAAAACTGTTTTTT. Protein product: CASKGQINEKLFF.

This clone was observed a few times. This chain uses TRBV4-2 with TRBJ1-1; possible D gene TRBD1, 6 bases. The germline CDR1 and CDR2 sequences are LGHNA and YNFKEQ. CDR3 length: 15 amino acids. Trimming stripped 1 base from V and 7 bases from J, with 16 bases between. The CDR3 nucleotides read TGTGCCAGCAGCCAAGTTTTGACAGGTGTAGTTGAAGCTTTCTTT. Amino acids: CASSQVLTGVVEAFF.

The V and J genes are TRBV30 and TRBJ2-1; D may be TRBD2 (5 bases). V was pared by 5 bases and J by 6 bases, with 11 bases between. This CDR3 has 12 amino acids. Germline V CDR1 and CDR2: GTSNPN, SVGIG (reference sequence). The CDR3 bases are TGTGCCTGGTCGAGGGTTCCCAATGAGCAGTTCTTC. This gives the protein CAWSRVPNEQFF.

Notes on this clone: The sample carries other DNA sequences with the same CDR3. This rearrangement joins TRBV7-9 to TRBJ2-7, with D perhaps matching TRBD2 (6 bases). V gave up 5 bases and J gave up 0 bases, with 8 bases separating them. Germline assignment: CDR1 SEHNR and CDR2 FQNEAQ (reference sequence). CDR3 length: 13 residues. CDR3 nucleotides: TGTGCCAGCAGCCGGGACTCCTCCTACGAGCAGTACTTC. Residues: CASSRDSSYEQYF. Using reference TRBV7-9 and TRBJ2-7 for the parts outside the CDR3, the full variable domain is DTGVSQNPRHKITKRGQNVTFRCDPISEHNRLYWYRQTLGQGPEFLTYFQNEAQLEKSRLLSDRFSAERPKGSFSTLEIQRTEQGDSAMYLCASSRDSSYEQYFGPGTRLTVT.

The V gene is TRBV5-1, the J gene TRBJ2-3; TRBD2 agrees at 15 bases. The V gene end was trimmed by 3 bases and the J gene end by 3 bases; junction bases not matched to a gene: 11. CDR3 length: 19 residues. The germline V gene has CDR1 SGHRS and CDR2 YFSETQ. This CDR3 is CASSSGLAGGRPTTDTQYF. The CDR3 nucleotides read TGCGCCAGCAGCTCGGGACTAGCGGGAGGCCGGCCCACAACAGATACGCAGTATTTT.

This sequence joins TRBV18 and TRBJ2-7; 15 bases agree with TRBD2. The V segment lost 5 bases and the J segment 6 bases; nucleotides outside the gene matches: 8. Germline assignment: CDR1 KGHSH and CDR2 LQKENI. The CDR3 has 16 amino acids. CDR3 region: CASSSQLGLAGGEQYF. CDR3 DNA sequence: TGTGCCAGCTCATCACAACTGGGACTAGCGGGGGGCGAGCAGTACTTC.

This clone was seen a few times. The chain couples TRBV25-1 to TRBJ1-4; D remains ambiguous. Trimming took 4 bases from V and 5 from J, leaving 8 bases between them. The CDR3 runs 13 residues. The V gene's germline CDR1 is MGHDK and CDR2 SYGVNS. The CDR3, as DNA: TGTGCCAGCAGTGCACAGCACAATGAAAAACTGTTTTTT. It specifies CASSAQHNEKLFF.

The chain combines TRBV11-2 with TRBJ2-1, with D hard to call. Deletions cut 0 bases from V and 8 bases from J, with 20 bases between. Germline CDR1 and CDR2: SGHAT and FQNNGV. The CDR3 covers 17 residues. The CDR3 DNA is TGTGCCAGCAGCTTAGAAAGGCCGGGTCTCCTCGTAGATGAGCAGTTCTTC. Translated: CASSLERPGLLVDEQFF.

In this sample, this clone turned up once. This chain connects TRBV18 to TRBJ1-1, with a possible D match to TRBD1 (5 bases). The CDR3 is 18 amino acids. Germline CDR1 and CDR2: KGHSH and LQKENI. Trimming shortened V by 2 bases and J by 2 bases, and 21 bases separated the two germline ends. In DNA, the CDR3 is TGTGCCAGCTCACCATATAAGTTAGCGGGGCATAAAAACACTGAAGCTTTCTTT. Its translation is CASSPYKLAGHKNTEAFF.

The genes are TRBV2 and TRBJ1-5; no firm D call. Deletions cut 6 bases from V and 0 bases from J, with 18 bases between. Germline CDR1 SNHLY, CDR2 FYNNEI. The CDR3 runs 17 residues. CDR3 sequence (DNA): TGTGCCAGCAGGACTACCAACAGTCATTATAGCAATCAGCCCCAGCATTTT. It translates to CASRTTNSHYSNQPQHF. Looking up the rest from reference TRBV2 and TRBJ1-5 gives the full variable domain: EPEVTQTPSHQVTQMGQEVILRCVPISNHLYFYWYRQILGQKVEFLVSFYNNEISEKSEIFDDQFSVERPDGSNFTLKIRSTKLEDSAMYFCASRTTNSHYSNQPQHFGDGTRLSIL.

This clone was found once. V and J are TRBV28 and TRBJ2-2; 9 nucleotides align to TRBD1. The CDR3 is made up of 16 amino acids. CDR1 MDHEN and CDR2 SYDVKM come from the germline V gene. V was clipped by 1 base and J by 2 bases; unmatched bases: 2. Here the CDR3 DNA reads TGTGCCAGCAGTTTATTGGGACAGGGAAACACCGGGGAGCTGTTTTTT. Protein: CASSLLGQGNTGELFF. Combining the CDR3 with reference TRBV28 and TRBJ2-2 gives the whole variable domain DVKVTQSSRYLVKRTGEKVFLECVQDMDHENMFWYRQDPGLGLRLIYFSYDVKMKEKGDIPEGYSVSREKKERFSLILESASTNQTSMYLCASSLLGQGNTGELFFGEGSRLTVL.

The chain joins TRBV4-2 to TRBJ1-5; 7 bases are a match to TRBD1. The CDR3 extends over 15 amino acids. In germline, CDR1 is LGHNA, CDR2 YNFKEQ. The junction had 4 bases not matched to a gene; V was cut back by 1 base and J by 4 bases. This CDR3 is CASSQAEGANQPQHF. The CDR3 DNA is TGTGCCAGCAGCCAAGCGGAGGGGGCTAATCAGCCCCAGCATTTT.

The CDR3 sequence: CAWSVGGGNQPQHF. The CDR3 bases are TGTGCCTGGAGTGTTGGGGGGGGCAATCAGCCCCAGCATTTT. This rearrangement joins TRBV30 to TRBJ1-5, with D tentatively TRBD1 (5 bases). The CDR3 consists of 14 residues. The germline V and J ends were trimmed by 0 bases and 2 bases, with 8 bases remaining between them. The germline V gene encodes CDR1 GTSNPN and CDR2 SVGIG (reference sequence). Combining the CDR3 with reference TRBV30 and TRBJ1-5 gives the whole variable domain SQTIHQWPATLVQPVGSPLSLECTVEGTSNPNLYWYRQAAGRGLQLLFYSVGIGQISSEVPQNLSASRPQDRQFILSSKKLLLSDSGFYLCAWSVGGGNQPQHFGDGTRLSIL.

J is TRBJ2-1 and V is TRBV15; 7 nucleotides match TRBD2. The V gene's germline CDR1 is LNHNV and CDR2 YYDKDF (reference sequence). There are 15 residues in the CDR3. Germline trimming cut 0 bases from V and 7 bases from J; bases unmatched to any gene: 6. CDR3 in amino acids: CATSRERELGNEQFF. The DNA of the CDR3 is TGTGCCACCAGCAGAGAGCGGGAGCTCGGGAATGAGCAGTTCTTC.

This clone was seen just once. The chain carries TRBV2 and TRBJ1-1; D not resolved. Germline lookup yields CDR1 SNHLY and CDR2 FYNNEI. This CDR3 is built from 14 residues. Trimming shortened V by 6 bases and J by 2 bases, and 13 bases separated the two germline ends. The CDR3 loop is CASRGKVLNTEAFF. The CDR3 DNA reads as TGTGCCAGCAGGGGAAAGGTCTTAAACACTGAAGCTTTCTTT.